This T cell receptor (beta chain) came from a study of control samples from healthy donors and cancer patients. Profiled with immunoSEQ multiplex PCR; TCRdb holds only in-frame clones, not every one. The data contain around 230,000 clones, roughly 94% of them singletons. The CDR3 consists of 16 residues. Trimming stripped 3 bases from V and 3 bases from J, with 20 bases between. CDR1 is DFQATT and CDR2 is SNEGSKA in the germline V gene (reference sequence). The chain joins TRBV20-1 to TRBJ2-5; the D gene could be TRBD1 or TRBD2 (6 bases each). This TCR derives from a man in his fifties or sixties in good health. The sample comprised blood. In nucleotides, the CDR3 is TGCAGTGCTAGTGCCCTCGGGGGCTTGGGTAAAGAGACCCAGTACTTC. This gives the protein CSASALGGLGKETQYF.